This entry lists 25 T cell receptor beta chains sequenced from one sample in a study of OX40 agonist ivuxolimab in advanced cancers. Assay used: immunoSEQ multiplex PCR; TCRdb lists only in-frame clones, some missing. The sample lists fewer than 70,000 clones; roughly 85% were seen once. Sequenced material: CD4+ or CD8+ T cells sorted from blood, taken in a trial of the OX40 agonist ivuxolimab. The receptors come from an adult with an advanced solid tumor such as melanoma, head and neck, liver or kidney cancer.

This clone has only one observation. The chain joins TRBV5-4 to TRBJ1-3; TRBD1 is a possible D gene (6 bases). The CDR3 totals 14 residues. Germline V gene data show CDR1 as SGHNT and CDR2 as YYREEE (reference sequence). V lost 4 bases and J 2 bases, leaving 10 bases between the germline ends. The CDR3 region is CASSQTGTGNTIYF. CDR3 in DNA: TGTGCCAGCAGCCAAACAGGGACTGGAAACACCATATATTTT.

V gene TRBV27 combines with J gene TRBJ2-1; 8 nucleotides align to TRBD2. After removal of 2 bases from V and 2 bases from J, the junction contained 8 bases not matched to a gene. The germline V gene has CDR1 MNHEY and CDR2 SMNVEV (reference sequence). The CDR3 is 17 residues long. CDR3 in amino acids: CASSLDQQRGPYNEQFF. In nucleotides, the CDR3 is TGTGCCAGCAGTTTAGATCAACAGCGGGGGCCCTACAATGAGCAGTTCTTC.

The genes are TRBV11-3 and TRBJ1-1; no clear D. The CDR3 consists of 15 residues. Per the germline V gene, CDR1 is SGHNT and CDR2 is YENEEA. V was shortened by 1 base and J by 0 bases, with 9 bases between the two germline ends. Here the CDR3 DNA reads TGTGCCAGCAGCTTAGGGGAGGGTATGAACACTGAAGCTTTCTTT. Its translation: CASSLGEGMNTEAFF.

This chain links TRBV19 with TRBJ1-5; 7 positions agree with TRBD1. Germline assignment: CDR1 LNHDA and CDR2 SQIVND (reference sequence). The CDR3 has 15 amino acids. Trimming removed 9 bases from V and 4 bases from J; junction bases left unmatched: 12. The DNA of the CDR3 is TGTGCCAGCCGGACCTCCGACAGGGTAAATCAGCCCCAGCATTTT. Protein sequence: CASRTSDRVNQPQHF.

The V call is TRBV9, the J call TRBJ2-1; 14 nucleotides line up with TRBD2. The CDR3 sequence is 19 residues long. J was trimmed by 3 bases and V by 3 bases; bases with no gene match: 11. CDR1 is SGDLS, CDR2 YYNGEE, per germline. The CDR3 DNA reads as TGTGCCAGCAGCGCATCGGGACTAGCGGGGGCCCACTTCTACAATGAGCAGTTCTTC. Encoded protein: CASSASGLAGAHFYNEQFF.

The J gene is TRBJ1-6, the V gene TRBV7-2; unclear D gene. This CDR3 is 13 amino acids long. Germline CDR1 SGHTA, CDR2 FQGNSA. V lost 1 base, J lost 7 bases, and 5 bases lay in between. The CDR3 is CASSLDQNSPLHF. The DNA of the CDR3 is TGTGCCAGCAGCTTAGACCAGAATTCACCCCTCCACTTT.

The rearrangement links TRBV20-1 to TRBJ1-5, with D possibly TRBD1 on 5 matching bases. Between the trimmed V and J ends, which lost 6 bases and 10 bases, there was a span of 13 bases. This CDR3 region has 11 residues. Germline CDR1 reads DFQATT; CDR2 reads SNEGSKA (reference sequence). CDR3: CSATGGGPQHF. DNA for the CDR3: TGCAGTGCCACTGGGGGGGGACCCCAGCATTTT.

The chain links TRBV19 to TRBJ2-1, with D perhaps being TRBD1 or TRBD2 (5 bases each). Trimming took 3 bases from V and 4 from J, leaving 13 bases between them. This CDR3 comprises 15 residues. Germline assignment: CDR1 LNHDA and CDR2 SQIVND (reference sequence). The CDR3 DNA follows: TGTGCCAGTAGTATCGGGCTGGGACCTTACAATGAGCAGTTCTTC. Protein sequence: CASSIGLGPYNEQFF.

This clone was detected only a few times. The chain uses TRBV7-3 and TRBJ1-2; 10 bases line up with TRBD1. CDR1 is SGHTA and CDR2 is FQGTGA in the germline V gene. The CDR3 is 14 residues long. V lost 5 bases, J lost 6 bases, and 6 bases stayed unmatched. This chain's CDR3 is CASSPGTGAHGYTF. Here the CDR3 DNA reads TGTGCCAGCAGCCCCGGGACAGGGGCCCATGGCTACACCTTC.

The gene calls are TRBV19 and TRBJ2-7, with TRBD1 matching over 9 bases. The CDR3 totals 14 residues. Germline loops: CDR1 LNHDA, CDR2 SQIVND (reference sequence). V was clipped by 5 bases and J by 7 bases; unmatched bases: 9. CDR3 DNA sequence: TGTGCCAGTAGTCGGGGACAGGGTCCTGAGGAGCAGTACTTC. Its translation is CASSRGQGPEEQYF. Variable domain in full (rest from reference TRBV19 and TRBJ2-7): DGGITQSPKYLFRKEGQNVTLSCEQNLNHDAMYWYRQDPGQGLRLIYYSQIVNDFQKGDIAEGYSVSREKKESFPLTVTSAQKNPTAFYLCASSRGQGPEEQYFGPGTRLTVT.

This chain links TRBV5-1 with TRBJ2-5; TRBD1 might be the D (6 bases). In germline, CDR1 is SGHRS, CDR2 YFSETQ. Trimming removed 0 bases from V and 4 bases from J, with 7 bases in between. The length of the CDR3 is 13 residues. The CDR3 spells CASSLAGAETQYF. CDR3 in DNA: TGCGCCAGCAGCTTGGCAGGGGCAGAGACCCAGTACTTC.

The genes are TRBV6-1 and TRBJ2-5; no clear D. The V end lost 7 bases, the J end lost 5 bases, and 14 bases lay between the germline ends. The CDR3 consists of 13 residues. CDR1 and CDR2 from the germline V gene are MNHNS and SASEGT. The CDR3 region is CASTNYLEETQYF. CDR3 DNA: TGTGCCAGCACAAATTATTTGGAGGAGACCCAGTACTTC.

This clone has a handful of counts. CDR3 coding DNA: TGCAGCGTGCAACGCGGGAACACTGAAGCTTTCTTT. It yields the protein CSVQRGNTEAFF. The gene calls are TRBV29-1 and TRBJ1-1; no firm D call. Germline V gives CDR1 SQVTM, CDR2 ANQGSEA. This CDR3 contains 12 residues. The germline V and J ends were trimmed by 6 bases and 1 base, with 9 bases remaining between them.

V and J are TRBV6-5 and TRBJ1-1, with TRBD1 matching 7 bases. The CDR3 extends over 13 amino acids. Germline CDR1 and CDR2: MNHEY and SVGAGI. The ends lost 7 bases at V and 11 bases at J; junction bases unmatched: 13. The CDR3 nucleotides read TGTGCCAGCACCCGGACAGGAGGTCTTGAGGCTTTCTTT. It encodes CASTRTGGLEAFF.

This clone was seen more than once but under ten times. The chain couples TRBV9 to TRBJ2-5; 9 bases are shared with TRBD1. CDR1 is SGDLS, CDR2 YYNGEE, per germline. The CDR3 has 14 residues. With 9 bases clipped from V and 2 bases from J, the junction kept 8 bases outside the gene matches. CDR3 bases: TGTGCCATAACAGGGGGCTCCGGTCAAGAGACCCAGTACTTC. It specifies CAITGGSGQETQYF.

This chain connects TRBV7-9 to TRBJ1-1; D uncertain. V was shortened by 4 bases and J by 5 bases, with 8 bases between the two germline ends. Germline V gene lookup returns CDR1 SEHNR and CDR2 FQNEAQ (reference sequence). The CDR3 runs 12 residues. Here the CDR3 reads CASSWQPTEAFF. CDR3 nucleotides: TGTGCCAGCAGCTGGCAGCCAACTGAAGCTTTCTTT. Full variable domain (rest looked up from reference TRBV7-9 and TRBJ1-1): DTGVSQNPRHKITKRGQNVTFRCDPISEHNRLYWYRQTLGQGPEFLTYFQNEAQLEKSRLLSDRFSAERPKGSFSTLEIQRTEQGDSAMYLCASSWQPTEAFFGQGTRLTVV.

The chain couples TRBV29-1 to TRBJ1-1; TRBD1 matches 10 bases. This CDR3 region has 13 residues. Germline V gene sequence: CDR1 SQVTM, CDR2 ANQGSEA. Unmatched junction bases numbered 5, after V lost 6 bases and J lost 4 bases. The CDR3 region is CSVDRGPITEAFF. CDR3 DNA sequence: TGCAGCGTCGACAGGGGGCCTATCACTGAAGCTTTCTTT. The complete variable domain, with remaining parts taken from reference TRBV29-1 and TRBJ1-1, reads SAVISQKPSRDICQRGTSLTIQCQVDSQVTMMFWYRQQPGQSLTLIATANQGSEATYESGFVIDKFPISRPNLTFSTLTVSNMSPEDSSIYLCSVDRGPITEAFFGQGTRLTVV.

The genes are TRBV7-9 and TRBJ2-3, with D maybe TRBD2 (6 bases). The germline gives CDR1 SEHNR, CDR2 FQNEAQ (reference sequence). The ends were cut back, 2 bases at V and 5 bases at J, with 14 bases in the middle. The CDR3 sequence is 15 residues long. DNA of the CDR3: TGTGCCAGCAGCTTAAAGGGACTCGGGGGAGATACGCAGTATTTT. Translation: CASSLKGLGGDTQYF.

The chain joins TRBV6-1 to TRBJ1-2, with TRBD1 identical over 8 bases. The CDR3 extends over 14 amino acids. The V gene end was trimmed by 11 bases and the J gene end by 6 bases; junction bases not matched to a gene: 14. The V gene's germline CDR1 is MNHNS and CDR2 SASEGT. The CDR3 spells CAGCTQAGGDGYTF. CDR3 nucleotides: TGTGCCGGCTGCACCCAGGCAGGGGGCGATGGCTACACCTTC.

This chain links TRBV7-2 with TRBJ2-2; TRBD1 is a possible D gene (5 bases). This CDR3 spans 15 amino acids. Germline lookup yields CDR1 SGHTA and CDR2 FQGNSA. Trimming shortened V by 1 base and J by 4 bases, and 10 bases separated the two germline ends. The CDR3 bases are TGTGCCAGCAGCTTAGGGGGCATCGGCACCGGGGAGCTGTTTTTT. This encodes CASSLGGIGTGELFF.

This clone was seen a few times. The chain uses TRBV11-3 and TRBJ2-3, with TRBD2 matching over 11 bases. The V gene's germline CDR1 is SGHNT and CDR2 YENEEA. The CDR3 runs 19 residues. The J segment lost 0 bases and the V segment lost 4 bases, leaving 12 bases of the junction unmatched. CDR3 nucleotides: TGTGCCAGCAGCTATGGGCGGACACTAGCGGGGGCTAGCACAGATACGCAGTATTTT. This encodes CASSYGRTLAGASTDTQYF.

The CDR3 sequence: CASSLGAGVTDTQYF. Here the CDR3 DNA reads TGTGCCAGCAGTTTGGGAGCAGGGGTAACAGATACGCAGTATTTT. The chain employs TRBV28 and TRBJ2-3; D might be TRBD1 (6 bases). V gave up 3 bases and J gave up 3 bases, with 13 bases separating them. Germline V gene data show CDR1 as MDHEN and CDR2 as SYDVKM. CDR3 size: 15 residues. The full variable domain, in which reference TRBV28 and TRBJ2-3 provide the parts outside the CDR3, is DVKVTQSSRYLVKRTGEKVFLECVQDMDHENMFWYRQDPGLGLRLIYFSYDVKMKEKGDIPEGYSVSREKKERFSLILESASTNQTSMYLCASSLGAGVTDTQYFGPGTRLTVL.

This clone was picked up a small number of times. The V and J genes are TRBV7-8 and TRBJ1-6; 7 positions agree with TRBD1. This CDR3 spans 15 amino acids. Looked up from germline, CDR1 is SGHVS and CDR2 is FQNEAQ. V trimming: 6 bases; J trimming: 7 bases; junction bases outside the gene matches: 9. The CDR3 spells CASRWAGQINSPLHF. Written as DNA, the CDR3 is TGTGCCAGCAGGTGGGCGGGACAGATAAATTCACCCCTCCACTTT.

The rearrangement joins TRBV4-3 to TRBJ2-4; D is tentatively TRBD1 or TRBD2 (5 bases each). The germline CDR1 and CDR2 sequences are LGHNA and YSLEER. There are 15 residues in the CDR3. Trimming took off 0 bases at V and 1 base at J, with 7 bases between the two ends. CDR3 nucleotides: TGCGCCAGCAGCCAAGAAGAGGGGGCCAAAAACATTCAGTACTTC. As protein: CASSQEEGAKNIQYF.

This chain links TRBV7-2 with TRBJ2-5, with D possibly being TRBD1 (7 bases). Trimming left V 1 base short and J 2 bases short, with 11 bases between. Germline assignment: CDR1 SGHTA and CDR2 FQGNSA. This CDR3 region has 15 residues. The CDR3 nucleotides are TGTGCCAGCAGCTTAGTGGCGGGACAGCAAGAGACCCAGTACTTC. Translated: CASSLVAGQQETQYF.